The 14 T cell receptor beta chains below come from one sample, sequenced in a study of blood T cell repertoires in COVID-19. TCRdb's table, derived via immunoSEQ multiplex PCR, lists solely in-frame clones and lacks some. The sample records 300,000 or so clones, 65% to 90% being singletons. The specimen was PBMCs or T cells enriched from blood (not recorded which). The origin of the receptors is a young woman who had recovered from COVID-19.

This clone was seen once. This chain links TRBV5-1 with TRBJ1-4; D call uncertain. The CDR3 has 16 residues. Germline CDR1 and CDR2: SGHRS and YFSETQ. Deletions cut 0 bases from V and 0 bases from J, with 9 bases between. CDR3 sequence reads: CASSLGALATNEKLFF. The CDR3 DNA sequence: TGCGCCAGCAGCTTGGGGGCTTTGGCAACTAATGAAAAACTGTTTTTT.

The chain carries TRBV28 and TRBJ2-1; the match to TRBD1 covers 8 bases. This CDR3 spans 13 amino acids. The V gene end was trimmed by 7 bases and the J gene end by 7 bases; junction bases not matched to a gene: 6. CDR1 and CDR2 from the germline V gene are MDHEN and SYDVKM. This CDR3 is CASTPNRGNEQFF. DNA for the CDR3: TGTGCCAGCACCCCGAACAGGGGGAATGAGCAGTTCTTC.

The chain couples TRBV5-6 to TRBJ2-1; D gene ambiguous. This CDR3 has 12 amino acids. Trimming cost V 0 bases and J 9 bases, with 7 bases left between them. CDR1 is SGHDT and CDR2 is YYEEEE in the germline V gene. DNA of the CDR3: TGTGCCAGCAGCTTGGACGGTGGTGAGCAGTTCTTC. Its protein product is CASSLDGGEQFF.

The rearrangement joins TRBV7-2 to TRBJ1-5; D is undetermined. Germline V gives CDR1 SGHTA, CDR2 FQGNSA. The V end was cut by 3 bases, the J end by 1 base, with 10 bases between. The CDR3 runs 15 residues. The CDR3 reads CASSFRGNSNQPQHF. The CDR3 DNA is TGTGCCAGCAGCTTCCGCGGTAACAGCAATCAGCCCCAGCATTTT.

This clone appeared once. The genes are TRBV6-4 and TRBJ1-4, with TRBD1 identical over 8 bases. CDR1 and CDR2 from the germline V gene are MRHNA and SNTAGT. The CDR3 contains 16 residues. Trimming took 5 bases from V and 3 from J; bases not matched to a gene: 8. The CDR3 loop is CASSSGQGRPNEKLFF. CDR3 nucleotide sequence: TGTGCCAGCAGTTCCGGACAGGGACGTCCTAATGAAAAACTGTTTTTT.

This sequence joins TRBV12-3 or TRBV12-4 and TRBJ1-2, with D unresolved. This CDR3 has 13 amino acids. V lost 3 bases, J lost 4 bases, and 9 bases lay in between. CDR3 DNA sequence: TGTGCCAGCAGTTTCTTGTCGGTCTATGGCTACACCTTC. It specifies CASSFLSVYGYTF.

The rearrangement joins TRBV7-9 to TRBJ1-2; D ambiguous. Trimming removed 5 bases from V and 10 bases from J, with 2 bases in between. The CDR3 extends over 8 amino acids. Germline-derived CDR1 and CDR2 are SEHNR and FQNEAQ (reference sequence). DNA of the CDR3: TGTGCCAGCAGCCTCTACACCTTC. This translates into CASSLYTF.

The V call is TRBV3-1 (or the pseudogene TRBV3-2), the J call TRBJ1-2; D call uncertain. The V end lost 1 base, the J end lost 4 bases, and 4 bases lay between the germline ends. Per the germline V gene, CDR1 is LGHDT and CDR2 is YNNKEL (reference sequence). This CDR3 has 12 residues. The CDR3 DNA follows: TGTGCCAGCAGCCAAGGGCCCTATGGCTACACCTTC. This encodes CASSQGPYGYTF.

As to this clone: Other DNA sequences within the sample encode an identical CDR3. DNA for the CDR3: TGCGCCAGCAGCCAGGGGAGTACCGGGGAGCTGTTTTTT. Residues: CASSQGSTGELFF. The V and J genes are TRBV4-1 and TRBJ2-2; D might be TRBD2 (5 bases). This CDR3 comprises 13 residues. Trimming took off 3 bases at V and 5 bases at J, with 7 bases between the two ends. The V gene's germline CDR1 is MGHRA and CDR2 YSYEKL.

CDR3 region: CASSPMRTGHEQYF. Here the CDR3 DNA reads TGCGCCAGCAGCCCAATGCGGACAGGGCACGAGCAGTACTTC. The rearrangement uses TRBV5-1 and TRBJ2-7; 8 nucleotides match TRBD1. Germline V CDR1 and CDR2: SGHRS, YFSETQ. With 4 bases clipped from V and 5 bases from J, the junction kept 8 bases outside the gene matches. The length of the CDR3 is 14 residues.

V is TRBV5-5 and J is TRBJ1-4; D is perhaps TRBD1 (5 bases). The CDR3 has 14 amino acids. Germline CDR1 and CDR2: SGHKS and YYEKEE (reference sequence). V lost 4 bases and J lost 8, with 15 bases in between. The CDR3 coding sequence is TGTGCCAGCAGCAAGGACACCCGCGTCGAAAAACTGTTTTTT. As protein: CASSKDTRVEKLFF.

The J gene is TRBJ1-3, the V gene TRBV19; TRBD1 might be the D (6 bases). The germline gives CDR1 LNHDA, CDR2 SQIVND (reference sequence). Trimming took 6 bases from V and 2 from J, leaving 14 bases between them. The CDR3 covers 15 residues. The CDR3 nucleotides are TGTGCCAGTAGACCCGGGGGGCAGACTGGAAACACCATATATTTT. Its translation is CASRPGGQTGNTIYF.

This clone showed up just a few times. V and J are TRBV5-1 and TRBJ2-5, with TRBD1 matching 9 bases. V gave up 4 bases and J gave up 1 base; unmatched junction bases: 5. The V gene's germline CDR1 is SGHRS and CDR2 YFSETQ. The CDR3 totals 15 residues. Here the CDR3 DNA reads TGCGCCAGCAGCCGGACAGGGGAGGCCCAAGAGACCCAGTACTTC. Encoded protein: CASSRTGEAQETQYF.

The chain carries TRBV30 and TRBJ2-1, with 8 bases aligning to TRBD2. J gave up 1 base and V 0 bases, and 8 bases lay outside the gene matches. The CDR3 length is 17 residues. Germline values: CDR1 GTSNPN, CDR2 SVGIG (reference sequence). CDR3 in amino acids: CAWSVGSGDLSYNEQFF. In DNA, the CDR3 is TGTGCCTGGAGTGTTGGTAGCGGGGACCTTTCCTACAATGAGCAGTTCTTC.